A selection of T cell receptor beta chains follows, all from one sample in a study of T cell responses to AZD1222 COVID-19 vaccine. Clones were read by immunoSEQ multiplex PCR, and TCRdb kept only the in-frame ones, dropping some. The sample shows 55,000 to 80,000 clones, roughly 70% of them seen only once. The sample in question was peripheral blood, obtained on day 0 of AZD1222 vaccination. The origin of the receptors is an adult in good health. CDR3s include the opening cysteine and the closing phenylalanine or tryptophan. The D gene is left open where the match is weak. Clone sizes are given selectively: once, few, many, or a class where the clone is expanded.

j_call,d_call,v_call,clone_size,cdr3_nt,cdr3_aa
TRBJ1-2,TRBD1,TRBV6-2/TRBV6-3,.,TGTGCCAGCAGCCGATCCCTCATGGGACAGGGCAGAGGCTACACCTTC,CASSRSLMGQGRGYTF
TRBJ2-7,.,TRBV29-1,large,TGCAGCGTTGAAGGGGGGGAATTCTACGAGCAGTACTTC,CSVEGGEFYEQYF
TRBJ2-1,TRBD2,TRBV6-5,.,TGTGCCAGCAGTCGCGGACTAGCGGGGCTCGATGAGCAGTTCTTC,CASSRGLAGLDEQFF
TRBJ2-3,.,TRBV4-3,.,TGCGCCAGCAGCCATTCTACTAGCGATACGCAGTATTTT,CASSHSTSDTQYF
TRBJ2-1,.,TRBV4-2,.,TGTGCCAGCAGCCAAGATCCAGTTGCCTACAATGAGCAGTTCTTC,CASSQDPVAYNEQFF
TRBJ2-7,.,TRBV7-6,.,TGTGCCAGCAGCTTAGGGACAGGGACTAACTACGAGCAGTACTTC,CASSLGTGTNYEQYF
TRBJ2-7,.,TRBV2,few,TGTGCCAGCAGTGATCGGGAGTCCTACGAGCAGTACTTC,CASSDRESYEQYF
TRBJ1-1,.,TRBV10-3,.,TGTGCCATCAGTGATGAGGGGCGGTTTGAAGCTTTCTTT,CAISDEGRFEAFF
TRBJ2-7,.,TRBV4-3,once,TGCGCCAGCAGCCAAGATTTTAGGACACACGAGCAGTACTTC,CASSQDFRTHEQYF
TRBJ1-6,.,TRBV6-5,.,TGTGCCAGCAGTCCCCCGGGAGTCTATAATTCACCCCTCCACTTT,CASSPPGVYNSPLHF
TRBJ1-2,.,TRBV28,.,TGTGCCAGCAGTCAGGGAGACTATGGCTACACCTTC,CASSQGDYGYTF
TRBJ2-5,.,TRBV27,.,TGTGCCAGCAGTTTATTCGGCAGGGGGGAGGAGACCCAGTACTTC,CASSLFGRGEETQYF
TRBJ2-1,TRBD2,TRBV6-5,.,TGTGCCAGCCGGCGACGGGGGGGAGATGAGCAGTTCTTC,CASRRRGGDEQFF
TRBJ1-6,TRBD1,TRBV9,few,TGTGCCAGCAGCGTAGCAGGGGGGGGTAATTCACCCCTCCACTTT,CASSVAGGGNSPLHF
TRBJ2-7,TRBD1,TRBV4-1,.,TGCGCCAGCAGCCAGGCCGGGACAGGTCCCTACGAGCAGTACTTC,CASSQAGTGPYEQYF
TRBJ1-2,.,TRBV10-3,.,TGTGCCATCAGTGAGTTGAATGGCTACACCTTC,CAISELNGYTF
TRBJ1-1,.,TRBV4-3,.,TGCGCCAGCAGCCAAGATGGGCAGGTGATCACTGAAGCTTTCTTT,CASSQDGQVITEAFF
TRBJ2-7,.,TRBV15,.,TGTGCCACCAGCAGAGAGGCGGGCGGGCAGTACTTC,CATSREAGGQYF
TRBJ2-7,.,TRBV7-9,.,TGTGCCAGCAGGCCCGGGGGTTCCTCCTACGAGCAGTACTTC,CASRPGGSSYEQYF
TRBJ2-1,.,TRBV6-5,.,TGTGCCAGCAGTTATGGGGGGCCAGTATTGAATGAGCAGTTCTTC,CASSYGGPVLNEQFF
TRBJ1-1,.,TRBV18,.,TGTGCCAGCTCCCCGGGACGGGGGAATTCTGAAGCTTTCTTT,CASSPGRGNSEAFF
TRBJ1-2,.,TRBV7-9,.,TGTGCCAGCAGCTTAGGGGCAGGGAACTATGGCTACACCTTC,CASSLGAGNYGYTF
TRBJ2-1,TRBD1,TRBV7-9,.,TGTGCCAGCAGCCCCCCCTGGGGACAGGGGTACAATGAGCAGTTCTTC,CASSPPWGQGYNEQFF
TRBJ1-2,.,TRBV4-3,.,TGCGCCAGCAGCCAAGATCCAACAGGGTTTGAAGGAGGCTATGGCTACACCTTC,CASSQDPTGFEGGYGYTF
TRBJ1-5,.,TRBV7-8,.,TGTGCCAGCAGCCAGGGCAATCAGCCCCAGCATTTT,CASSQGNQPQHF
TRBJ2-3,.,TRBV4-3,many,TGCGCCAGCAGCCAGGGGTCGGGAGATACGCAGTATTTT,CASSQGSGDTQYF
TRBJ2-1,.,TRBV9,.,TGTGCCAGCAGCGTAGGGGGGGAGAGCTACAATGAGCAGTTCTTC,CASSVGGESYNEQFF
TRBJ1-2,TRBD1,TRBV13,.,TGTGCCAGCAGTTGGGACAGGGGGGAGGAAGGCTACACCTTC,CASSWDRGEEGYTF
TRBJ1-5,TRBD1,TRBV3-1/TRBV3-2,once,TGTGCCAGCAGCTACGGACAGGGGGCTTTAAATCAGCCCCAGCATTTT,CASSYGQGALNQPQHF
TRBJ1-1,.,TRBV30,.,TGTGCCTGGATCCGGTCAGGGAGGTCTGAAGCTTTCTTT,CAWIRSGRSEAFF
TRBJ2-7,TRBD2,TRBV19,.,TGTGCCAGTAGCCCTACTAGCGGGGGAGTCTACGAGCAGTACTTC,CASSPTSGGVYEQYF
TRBJ1-1,TRBD1,TRBV27,.,TGTGCCAGCAGTTTAGTCCCGGGACAGGTTCCGAACACTGAAGCTTTCTTT,CASSLVPGQVPNTEAFF
TRBJ1-6,TRBD1,TRBV4-3,once,TGCGCCAGCAGCCAAGGAACAGGGGGATCACCCCTCCACTTT,CASSQGTGGSPLHF
TRBJ1-5,.,TRBV18,.,TGTGCCAGCTCACCAGGGGACCGGAATCAGCCCCAGCATTTT,CASSPGDRNQPQHF
TRBJ2-7,TRBD1,TRBV2,.,TGTGCCAGCAGGGGACAGGTGTTCTCCTACGAGCAGTACTTC,CASRGQVFSYEQYF
TRBJ2-2,TRBD2,TRBV6-2/TRBV6-3,.,TGTGCCAGCAGCCTAGGACTAGCCGGCGGGGAGCTGTTTTTT,CASSLGLAGGELFF
TRBJ2-2,.,TRBV28,.,TGTGCCAGCAGGGGCGGCGGGACCCAAACCGGGGAGCTGTTTTTT,CASRGGGTQTGELFF
TRBJ1-1,.,TRBV6-5,.,TGTGCCAGCAGTTACTCCGGCGGACGACGGACTGAAGCTTTCTTT,CASSYSGGRRTEAFF
TRBJ2-3,TRBD2,TRBV30,.,TGTGCCTGGACCGAGCGGGAGGGAAGAGGTACGCAGTATTTT,CAWTEREGRGTQYF
TRBJ1-2,TRBD1,TRBV28,.,TGTGCCAGCAGTTCCGGGACAGTCAATGGCTACACCTTC,CASSSGTVNGYTF